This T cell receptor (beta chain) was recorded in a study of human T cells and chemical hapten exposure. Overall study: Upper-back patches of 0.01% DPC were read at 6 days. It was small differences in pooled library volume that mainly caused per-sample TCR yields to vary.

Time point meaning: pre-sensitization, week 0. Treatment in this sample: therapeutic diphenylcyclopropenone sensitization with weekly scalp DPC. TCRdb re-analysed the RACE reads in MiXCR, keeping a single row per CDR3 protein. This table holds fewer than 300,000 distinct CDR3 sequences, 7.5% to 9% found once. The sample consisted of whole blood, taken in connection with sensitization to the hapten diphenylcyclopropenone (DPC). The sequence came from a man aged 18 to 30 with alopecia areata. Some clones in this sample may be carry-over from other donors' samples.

DNA of the CDR3: TGCGCCAGCAGCGGGGCCAAAAACATTCAGTACTTC. It is translated as CASSGAKNIQYF. The chain joins TRBV4-3 to TRBJ2-4, with no clear D. The CDR3 is 12 amino acids. The germline CDR1 and CDR2 sequences are LGHNA and YSLEER. Trimming stripped 5 bases from V and 1 base from J, with 3 bases between.